The sample holds many counts of the clone carrying this TCR beta chain. Its antigen is unidentified. This record comes from a study of T cells in Graves' hyperthyroidism and ophthalmopathy. Study results and caveats: Ophthalmopathy onset followed model prediction by a median around six months.

RNA transcripts served as the template for amplifying TCR beta CDR3 regions. The TCR CDR3 first-round RT-PCR relied on the HTBI primer set. Each CDR3 protein is one row after TCRdb ran MiXCR on the multiplex PCR reads. The sample lists under 250,000 distinct CDR3 sequences; around 25% were seen once. The TCR comes from a woman in her thirties or forties with Graves' ophthalmopathy. What was sequenced was blood.

The CDR3 sequence: CASTPTPRFTGELFF. In DNA, the CDR3 is TGTGCCAGCACCCCAACCCCCCGATTCACCGGGGAGCTGTTTTTT. The chain uses TRBV27 and TRBJ2-2; no definite D call. V was cut by 7 bases and J by 4 bases, with 16 bases left in between. The CDR3 totals 15 residues. The germline V gene encodes CDR1 MNHEY and CDR2 SMNVEV (reference sequence).